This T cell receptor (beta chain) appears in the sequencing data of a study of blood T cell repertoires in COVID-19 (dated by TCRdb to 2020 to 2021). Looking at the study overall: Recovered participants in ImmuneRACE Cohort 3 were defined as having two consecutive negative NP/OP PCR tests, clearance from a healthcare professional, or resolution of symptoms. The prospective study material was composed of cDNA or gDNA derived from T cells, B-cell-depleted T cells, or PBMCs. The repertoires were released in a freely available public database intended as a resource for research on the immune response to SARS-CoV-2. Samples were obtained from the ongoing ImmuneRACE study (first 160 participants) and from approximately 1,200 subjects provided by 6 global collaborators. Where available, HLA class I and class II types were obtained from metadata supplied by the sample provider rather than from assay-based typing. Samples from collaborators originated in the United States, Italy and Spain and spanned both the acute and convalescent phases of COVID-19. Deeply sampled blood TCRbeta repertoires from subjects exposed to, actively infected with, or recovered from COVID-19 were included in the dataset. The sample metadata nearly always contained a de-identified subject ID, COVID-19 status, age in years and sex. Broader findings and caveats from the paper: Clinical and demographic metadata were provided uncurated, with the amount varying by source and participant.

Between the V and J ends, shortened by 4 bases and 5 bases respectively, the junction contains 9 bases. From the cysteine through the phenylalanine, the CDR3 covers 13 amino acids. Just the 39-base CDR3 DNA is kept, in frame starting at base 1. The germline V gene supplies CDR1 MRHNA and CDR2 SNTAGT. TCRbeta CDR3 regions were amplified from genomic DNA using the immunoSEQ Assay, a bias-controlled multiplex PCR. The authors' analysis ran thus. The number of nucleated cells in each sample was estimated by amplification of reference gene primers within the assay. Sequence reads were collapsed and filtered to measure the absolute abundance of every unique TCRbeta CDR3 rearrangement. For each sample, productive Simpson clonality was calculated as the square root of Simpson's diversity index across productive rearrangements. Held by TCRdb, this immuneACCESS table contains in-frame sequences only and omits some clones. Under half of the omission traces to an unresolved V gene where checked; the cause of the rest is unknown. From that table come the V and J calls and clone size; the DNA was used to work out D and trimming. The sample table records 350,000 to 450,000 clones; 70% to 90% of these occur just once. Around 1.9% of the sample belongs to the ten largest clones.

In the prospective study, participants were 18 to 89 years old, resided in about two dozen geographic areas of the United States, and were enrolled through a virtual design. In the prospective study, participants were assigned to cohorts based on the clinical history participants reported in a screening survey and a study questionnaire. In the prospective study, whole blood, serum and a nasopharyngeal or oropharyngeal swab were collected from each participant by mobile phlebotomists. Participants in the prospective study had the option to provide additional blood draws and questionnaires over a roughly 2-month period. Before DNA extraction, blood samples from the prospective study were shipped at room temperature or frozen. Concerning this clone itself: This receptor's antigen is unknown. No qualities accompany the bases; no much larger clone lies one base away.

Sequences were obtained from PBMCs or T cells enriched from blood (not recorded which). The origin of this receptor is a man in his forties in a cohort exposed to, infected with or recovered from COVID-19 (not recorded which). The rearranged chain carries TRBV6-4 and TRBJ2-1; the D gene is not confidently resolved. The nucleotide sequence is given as TGTGCCAGCAGTGCGAAGGCGGACAATGAGCAGTTCTTC. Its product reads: CASSAKADNEQFF.